The source of this T cell receptor (beta chain) is a study of cytomegalovirus exposure and HLA in healthy donors. On this clone: At one boundary the junction diverges from the germline segment, which might be a read error.

PCR employed 60 Vbeta and 13 Jbeta primers. Some clones are missing from TCRdb's copy, which holds only in-frame ones; the method was immunoSEQ multiplex PCR. The sample has about 150,000 clones; over 70% are singletons. This CDR3 comprises 13 residues. The germline gives CDR1 SEHNR, CDR2 FQNEAQ (reference sequence). The clonotype comes from a woman between 50 and 59 years old in good health and CMV-seropositive. Input material: PBMCs. The chain has TRBV7-9 and TRBJ2-5, with 7 bases that match TRBD1. The chain's CDR3 is CASSLDRVEEQYF. CDR3 DNA: TGTGCCAGCAGTTTAGACAGGGTGGAGGAGCAGTACTTC.